This T cell receptor beta chain was captured in a study of technical replicates of blood from several donors. This CDR3 spans 16 amino acids. Germline CDR1 and CDR2: SEHNR and FQNEAQ (reference sequence). J was trimmed by 3 bases and V by 4 bases; bases with no gene match: 8. Method: immunoSEQ multiplex PCR; TCRdb's copy keeps in-frame clones and lacks some. The profile shows 85,000 to 100,000 clones, about 94% of them singletons. Material: T cells isolated from PBMCs. This sequence joins TRBV7-9 and TRBJ1-4; TRBD1 matches 7 bases. This receptor was taken from a human donor in good health. The CDR3 coding sequence is TGTGCCAGCAGCTCCTTTGACAGGGTGGCTAATGAAAAACTGTTTTTT. Translation gives CASSSFDRVANEKLFF.